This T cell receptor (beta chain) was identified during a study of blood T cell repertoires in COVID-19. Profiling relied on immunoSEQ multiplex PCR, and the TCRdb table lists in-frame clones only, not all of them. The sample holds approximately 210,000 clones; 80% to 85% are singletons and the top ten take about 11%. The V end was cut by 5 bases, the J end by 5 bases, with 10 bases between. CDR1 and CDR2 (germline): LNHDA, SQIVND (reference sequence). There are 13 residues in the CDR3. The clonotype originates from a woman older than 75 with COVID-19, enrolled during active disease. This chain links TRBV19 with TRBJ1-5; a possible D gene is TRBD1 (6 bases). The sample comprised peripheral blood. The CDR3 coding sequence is TGTGCCAGTAGTCCACAGGGAGATCAGCCCCAGCATTTT. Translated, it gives CASSPQGDQPQHF.